These T cell receptor beta chains were read from a single sample in a study of cytomegalovirus exposure and HLA in healthy donors. Using immunoSEQ multiplex PCR, the repertoire was profiled, and TCRdb retains in-frame clones only, with some absent. The top ten hold about 2.5% of the sample, which has 85,000 to 100,000 clones, about nine tenths seen once. Sample: PBMCs. Receptor source: a man younger than 35 in good health and CMV-seronegative. The CDR3 runs from the conserved cysteine through the conserved F or W. The order of the fields is D gene, V gene, J gene, clone size, CDR3 protein, CDR3 DNA. A D gene is named only where the DNA matches it firmly. Size is stated for part of the rows, as once, few or many counts, or as a class when the clone is expanded.

TRBD2	TRBV18	TRBJ2-7	.	CASSSKREAYEQYF	TGTGCCAGCTCATCAAAGCGGGAAGCCTACGAGCAGTACTTC
TRBD2	TRBV28	TRBJ2-7	.	CASSLPSGALHEQYF	TGTGCCAGCAGTTTACCCAGCGGGGCCCTCCACGAGCAGTACTTC
TRBD2	TRBV9	TRBJ2-5	.	CASSVGGGSGETQYF	TGTGCCAGCAGCGTAGGAGGCGGGAGTGGGGAGACCCAGTACTTC
TRBD2	TRBV29-1	TRBJ2-1	few	CSVPGGTSSSSYNEQFF	TGCAGCGTCCCCGGGGGGACTAGCAGCAGCTCCTACAATGAGCAGTTCTTC
.	TRBV4-2	TRBJ2-7	.	CASSQALGVGSYEQYF	TGTGCCAGCAGCCAAGCCCTCGGGGTGGGCTCCTACGAGCAGTACTTC
TRBD2	TRBV7-2	TRBJ2-7	few	CASSLASGRYAEQYF	TGTGCCAGCAGCTTAGCTAGCGGGAGGTATGCCGAGCAGTACTTC
.	TRBV4-3	TRBJ2-1	few	CASSTSVGGEQFF	TGCGCCAGCAGCACCAGTGTAGGCGGTGAGCAGTTCTTC
TRBD1	TRBV7-9	TRBJ1-1	once	CASSSQGVGGTEAFF	TGTGCCAGCAGCTCCCAGGGGGTTGGTGGCACTGAAGCTTTCTTT
.	TRBV6-1	TRBJ1-3	.	CASSEAAGNTIYF	TGTGCCAGCAGTGAGGCAGCGGGAAACACCATATATTTT
TRBD1	TRBV4-1	TRBJ1-2	.	CASSQEGDRGCGYTF	TGCGCCAGCAGCCAAGAAGGCGACAGGGGTTGTGGCTACACCTTC
.	TRBV29-1	TRBJ2-3	.	CSVFYSADTQYF	TGCAGCGTTTTTTATTCCGCAGATACGCAGTATTTT
TRBD1	TRBV6-5	TRBJ2-2	.	CATGGVGELFF	TGTGCCACAGGGGGTGTCGGGGAGCTGTTTTTT
.	TRBV27	TRBJ2-7	.	CASSLLAVGYEQYF	TGTGCCAGCAGTTTATTGGCAGTTGGCTACGAGCAGTACTTC
TRBD1	TRBV27	TRBJ1-2	once	CASSSTTGNYGYTF	TGTGCCAGCAGTTCCACGACAGGGAACTATGGCTACACCTTC
TRBD1	TRBV5-1	TRBJ1-6	.	CASSLYETGENSPLHF	TGCGCCAGCAGCTTGTATGAGACAGGGGAAAATTCACCCCTCCACTTT
TRBD2	TRBV19	TRBJ2-3	.	CASSLRRKTRLAERPSTDTQYF	TGTGCCAGTAGCCTGAGACGGAAGACTCGACTAGCGGAGCGTCCTAGCACAGATACGCAGTATTTT
.	TRBV28	TRBJ1-1	.	CASSLSTLAFF	TGTGCCAGCAGTCTTTCCACTCTAGCTTTCTTT
.	TRBV5-4	TRBJ1-3	.	CASRPDISSGNTIYF	TGTGCCAGCAGACCTGACATCAGCTCTGGAAACACCATATATTTT
.	TRBV5-1	TRBJ1-4	.	CASSSNPGPGITRKLFF	TGCGCCAGCAGCTCGAATCCGGGTCCCGGGATTACGAGAAAACTGTTTTTT
.	TRBV4-1	TRBJ1-6	once	CASSQDFTGPIPLHF	TGCGCCAGCAGCCAAGATTTCACAGGACCTATTCCCCTCCACTTT
.	TRBV10-3	TRBJ1-1	.	CAISAQTENTEAFF	TGTGCCATCAGTGCTCAGACAGAGAACACTGAAGCTTTCTTT
.	TRBV7-8	TRBJ1-6	.	CASSSPTAAANNSPLHF	TGTGCCAGCAGCTCCCCTACCGCGGCCGCTAATAATTCACCCCTCCACTTT
.	TRBV28	TRBJ1-6	.	CASSLSLGVSPLHF	TGTGCCAGCAGTTTAAGTCTCGGGGTTTCACCCCTCCACTTT
TRBD1	TRBV2	TRBJ2-4	.	CASRPSTGVVIQYF	TGTGCCAGCAGACCCTCGACAGGGGTGGTCATTCAGTACTTC
.	TRBV29-1	TRBJ2-1	.	CSVGRAGRYNEQFF	TGCAGCGTTGGGCGGGCGGGGAGGTACAATGAGCAGTTCTTC
TRBD1	TRBV5-5	TRBJ1-4	.	CASSHAGGSNEKLFF	TGTGCCAGCAGCCACGCAGGGGGCTCTAATGAAAAACTGTTTTTT
TRBD1	TRBV19	TRBJ1-4	.	CASSIQGAGEKLFF	TGTGCCAGTAGTATACAGGGGGCCGGTGAAAAACTGTTTTTT
.	TRBV5-1	TRBJ2-7	.	CASSESYEQYF	TGCGCCAGCAGCGAGTCCTACGAGCAGTACTTC
.	TRBV28	TRBJ1-5	.	CASSFIIGAPSMRPQHF	TGTGCCAGCAGTTTTATTATTGGGGCGCCTTCAATGCGGCCCCAGCATTTT
.	TRBV7-9	TRBJ1-5	few	CASSLAGNNQPQHF	TGTGCCAGCAGCTTGGCGGGTAACAATCAGCCCCAGCATTTT
.	TRBV19	TRBJ2-7	.	CASSISGSAYEQYF	TGTGCCAGTAGTATATCGGGTAGCGCCTACGAGCAGTACTTC
TRBD2	TRBV4-2	TRBJ2-7	.	CASSQEGGLAEDSYEQYF	TGTGCCAGCAGCCAGGAAGGCGGACTAGCGGAAGATTCCTACGAGCAGTACTTC
TRBD2	TRBV6-4	TRBJ2-7	.	CASSGPGLAASYEQYF	TGTGCCAGCAGTGGTCCGGGACTAGCGGCCTCCTACGAGCAGTACTTC
.	TRBV5-1	TRBJ2-5	.	CASSLGGTQLQETQYF	TGCGCCAGCAGCTTGGGGGGGACACAACTCCAAGAGACCCAGTACTTC
TRBD2	TRBV19	TRBJ2-1	.	CASSIGRAGALYNEQFF	TGTGCCAGTAGTATAGGGAGAGCGGGAGCCCTCTACAATGAGCAGTTCTTC